This T cell receptor beta chain was retrieved from a study of blood T cell repertoires in COVID-19. Study-level information: COVID-19 samples from acute and convalescent phases originated in the United States, Italy and Spain.

Assay used: immunoSEQ multiplex PCR; TCRdb lists only in-frame clones, some missing. The table includes some 120,000 clones, roughly four fifths detected once. With 3 bases clipped from V and 8 bases from J, the junction kept 17 bases outside the gene matches. This CDR3 has 17 amino acids. From germline, CDR1 is SGHDT and CDR2 YYEEEE. The sequence derives from a man aged 60-69 years with acute or convalescent COVID-19. The sequencing sample was made of peripheral blood. The chain has TRBV5-6 and TRBJ2-1; 7 bases line up with TRBD2. The CDR3 is CASSSTTSAGGWYEQFF. The CDR3 DNA is TGTGCCAGCAGCTCGACTACTAGCGCCGGGGGATGGTATGAGCAGTTCTTC.